The source of this T cell receptor beta chain is a study of T-cell memory formation after mild COVID-19. TCRdb used MiXCR to reprocess the 5' RACE reads, holding one entry per CDR3 protein. The sample lists 450,000 or so distinct CDR3 sequences, more than 20% occurring once. This CDR3 comprises 15 residues. V dropped 6 bases and J dropped 6 bases, with 20 bases sitting between them. V usage is TRBV12-3 or TRBV12-4 and J usage is TRBJ2-5; either TRBD1 or TRBD2 may fit D (6 bases each). The clonotype was recovered from an adult woman who had mild COVID-19 (a few samples of this study predate the infection). Cell type and time point are not known. The sequenced material came from PBMCs or a T cell subset sorted from them (not recorded which). The CDR3 is CASRSTGAPGQTQYF. The CDR3 DNA reads TGTGCCAGCAGATCGACGGGGGCGCCGGGACAGACCCAGTACTTC.